This paragraph reports one TCR beta chain. Its antigen is unidentified. Germline values: CDR1 SQVTM, CDR2 ANQGSEA. The CDR3 contains 12 residues. V dropped 6 bases and J dropped 4 bases, with 11 bases sitting between them. The data were taken from a study of CD8 T cells in Susac syndrome. Study-wide results and caveats: CD4+ T cell repertoires in Susac syndrome exhibited no evidence of clonal expansion.

An input of roughly 0.5 to 1 ug of RNA was subjected to reverse transcription using random hexamers. The CDR3 of TCR beta was amplified by immunoSEQ multiplex PCR across 54 Vbeta and 13 Jbeta. A single record per CDR3 protein comes from TCRdb applying MiXCR to the immunoSEQ multiplex PCR reads. The sample carries about 120,000 distinct CDR3 sequences, 96% recorded once. Under recently defined diagnostic criteria, the patients with Susac syndrome qualified as having definite or probable disease. The TCR was taken from a human donor with Susac syndrome. Sequenced input: CD4+ T cells from PBMCs. The rearrangement uses TRBV29-1 and TRBJ2-3; TRBD2 is a possible D gene (6 bases). The CDR3 DNA reads as TGCAGCGTGCGGGGTCCCTCAGATACGCAGTATTTT. It is translated as CSVRGPSDTQYF.